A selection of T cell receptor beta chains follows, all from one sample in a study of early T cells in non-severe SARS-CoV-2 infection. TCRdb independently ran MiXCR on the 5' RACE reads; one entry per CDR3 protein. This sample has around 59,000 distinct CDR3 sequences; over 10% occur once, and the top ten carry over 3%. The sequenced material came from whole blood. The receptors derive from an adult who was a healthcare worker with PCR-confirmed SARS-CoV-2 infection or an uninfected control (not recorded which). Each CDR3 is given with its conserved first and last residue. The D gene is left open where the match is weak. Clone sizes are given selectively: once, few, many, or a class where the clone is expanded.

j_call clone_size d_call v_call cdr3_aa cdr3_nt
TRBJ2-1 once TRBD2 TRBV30 CAWSKTSGRVSQFF TGTGCCTGGAGTAAAACTAGCGGGAGGGTGTCCCAGTTCTTC
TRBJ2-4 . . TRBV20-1 CSPRDPAKNIQYF TGCAGTCCCAGGGACCCGGCCAAAAACATTCAGTACTTC
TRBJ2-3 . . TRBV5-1 CASRPTLTDTQYF TGCGCCAGCAGACCGACACTCACAGATACGCAGTATTTT
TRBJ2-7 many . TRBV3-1 CASSQGRHTYEQYF TGTGCCAGCAGCCAGGGACGGCACACCTACGAGCAGTACTTC
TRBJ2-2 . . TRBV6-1 CASPQGPNTGELFF TGTGCCAGCCCCCAGGGCCCGAACACCGGGGAGCTGTTTTTT
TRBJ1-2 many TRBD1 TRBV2 CGYQQGQGGFYGYTF TGTGGATACCAGCAAGGACAGGGGGGATTCTATGGCTACACCTTC
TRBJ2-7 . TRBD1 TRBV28 CASSLGQGAHEQYF TGTGCCAGCAGTTTGGGACAGGGGGCCCACGAGCAGTACTTC
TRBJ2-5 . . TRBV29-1 CSVAALTRTGETQYF TGCAGCGTTGCCGCCCTAACTAGGACGGGGGAGACCCAGTACTTC
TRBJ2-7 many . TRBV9 CASSVESGNEQYF TGTGCCAGCAGCGTAGAATCGGGCAACGAGCAGTACTTC
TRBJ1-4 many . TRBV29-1 CSVSGTAREKLFF TGCAGCGTTTCCGGGACGGCCCGGGAAAAACTGTTTTTT
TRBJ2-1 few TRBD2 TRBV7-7 CASSLAPGLGFGEQFF TGTGCCAGCAGCTTAGCCCCGGGACTAGGTTTTGGTGAGCAGTTCTTC
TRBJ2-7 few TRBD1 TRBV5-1 CASKQGTFTYEQYF TGCGCCAGTAAACAGGGGACCTTTACCTACGAGCAGTACTTC
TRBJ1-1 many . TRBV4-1 CASRGPTMNTEAFF TGCGCCAGCAGGGGGCCTACAATGAACACTGAAGCTTTCTTT
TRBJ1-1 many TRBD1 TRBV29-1 CSGNRGRQEAFF TGCAGCGGGAACAGGGGGCGGCAGGAAGCTTTCTTT
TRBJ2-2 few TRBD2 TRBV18 CASSPSRLADTGELFF TGTGCCAGCTCACCATCGAGACTAGCGGACACCGGGGAGCTGTTTTTT
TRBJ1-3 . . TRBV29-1 CSVSPGSSGNTIYF TGCAGCGTTAGTCCGGGGTCCTCTGGAAACACCATATATTTT
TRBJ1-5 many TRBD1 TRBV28 CASTPTGGFNQPQHF TGTGCCAGCACCCCGACAGGGGGCTTTAATCAGCCCCAGCATTTT
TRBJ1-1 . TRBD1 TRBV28 CASTNPGTGMNTEAFF TGTGCCAGCACCAACCCGGGGACAGGGATGAACACTGAAGCTTTCTTT
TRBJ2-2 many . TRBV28 CASSFGNPNTGELFF TGTGCCAGCAGTTTCGGGAACCCGAACACCGGGGAGCTGTTTTTT
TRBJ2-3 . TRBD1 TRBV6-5 CASSYPDRYLTDTQYF TGTGCCAGCAGTTACCCGGACAGGTACCTCACAGATACGCAGTATTTT
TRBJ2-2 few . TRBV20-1 CSAAGESNTGELFF TGCAGTGCTGCAGGGGAATCGAACACCGGGGAGCTGTTTTTT
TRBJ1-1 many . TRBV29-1 CSFVGASMNTEAFF TGCAGCTTCGTGGGGGCGTCAATGAACACTGAAGCTTTCTTT